This T cell receptor (beta chain) was found in a study of T cell responses to AZD1222 COVID-19 vaccine (dated by TCRdb to the early 2020s). For the wider study: A total of over 230 trial participants underwent TCR sequencing, of whom about 210 had received two doses of AZD1222 and 26 had received two doses of the MenACWY control vaccine. Trial participants were enrolled by age into 18-55, 56-69 and 70-plus year subgroups, with about 150, 28 and 57 TCR-sequenced participants respectively. Results and caveats for the whole study, not just this receptor: Because no day 14 peak-response samples were available, the repertoires could be characterized only after the peak T cell response. In the small 56-69-year group, the increase in depth fell short of significance, most likely because of low power. CD4 TCRs associated with the vaccine covered the entire spike protein, and the dominant responses were in regions 160-218 and 743-854. Nearly half of unique spike-specific TCRs reportedly recognized epitopes outside regions mutated in the B.1.351 and B.1.1.7 variants. Spike-specific TCR breadth and depth rose significantly after two AZD1222 doses compared with day 0 and with MenACWY recipients. Conclusions about previously exposed vaccinees are limited, since just 6 or 7 AZD1222 recipients were seropositive for SARS-CoV-2 at baseline. Most participants were white British and females outnumbered males, and the authors suggested that clonal diversity may have been underestimated.

The germline V gene supplies CDR1 SQVTM and CDR2 ANQGSEA. Including the terminal cysteine and phenylalanine, the CDR3 comprises 13 residues. The retained sequence is limited to the CDR3, 39 bases, with the frame set at the first base. At the junction V is shortened by 4 bases and J by 6 bases; bases outside the gene matches: 3. The CDR3 regions of human TCRbeta chains were analyzed by immunosequencing. Concerning the study's data processing: Repertoire TCRs were checked for matches against a reference library of SARS-CoV-2-specific TCRs that had been generated using the MIRA antigen-specificity platform. Breadth was defined as the fraction of unique TCRs that were SARS-CoV-2-associated. Depth was defined as the fraction of total T cells that were SARS-CoV-2-associated. Using the MIRA data, every spike-specific TCR was mapped to the spike region that the TCR reacted to and assigned to either a CD4 or a CD8 class. Log10-transformed breadth and depth values were compared by one-way ANOVA with Sidak's multiple comparisons tests. In TCRdb, the immuneACCESS table is reduced to in-frame sequences with V and J assigned. These tables do not hold every clone; where another copy was compared, an unresolved V gene accounts for under half, and the others remain unexplained. V and J calls and clone size are copied from that table; D and trimming were computed from the DNA. Here the sample has just over 150,000 clones; 87% occur a single time. Roughly 10% of the sample lies in the top ten.

Taken with the paper, the label for time point translates to: about 28 days (+/-7) after the second vaccine dose. AZD1222 recipients given second doses at about 4 weeks or at about 12 weeks were pooled, since spike-specific TCR depth and breadth were not found to differ between the two schedules. Vaccinee samples were obtained from the UK trials COV001 and COV002, which included a single-blind randomized controlled phase 2/3 trial of AZD1222 (ChAdOx1 nCoV-19) in healthy adults. Trial participant PBMC samples were collected at day 0 and day 28 after the second dose for TCRbeta chain sequencing. Comments on this clone: Which antigen it targets is not known. No qualities accompany the bases; no much larger clone lies one base away.

The rearranged segments are TRBV29-1 and TRBJ2-7; 13 nucleotides in the junction match TRBD2. This TCR was sampled from an adult who received the AZD1222 COVID-19 vaccine. Sequencing was performed on peripheral blood, taken 28 days after the second AZD1222 dose. The CDR3 amino acid sequence is: CSVGGLAGSEQYF. The base sequence is TGCAGCGTTGGGGGACTAGCGGGGAGCGAGCAGTACTTC.